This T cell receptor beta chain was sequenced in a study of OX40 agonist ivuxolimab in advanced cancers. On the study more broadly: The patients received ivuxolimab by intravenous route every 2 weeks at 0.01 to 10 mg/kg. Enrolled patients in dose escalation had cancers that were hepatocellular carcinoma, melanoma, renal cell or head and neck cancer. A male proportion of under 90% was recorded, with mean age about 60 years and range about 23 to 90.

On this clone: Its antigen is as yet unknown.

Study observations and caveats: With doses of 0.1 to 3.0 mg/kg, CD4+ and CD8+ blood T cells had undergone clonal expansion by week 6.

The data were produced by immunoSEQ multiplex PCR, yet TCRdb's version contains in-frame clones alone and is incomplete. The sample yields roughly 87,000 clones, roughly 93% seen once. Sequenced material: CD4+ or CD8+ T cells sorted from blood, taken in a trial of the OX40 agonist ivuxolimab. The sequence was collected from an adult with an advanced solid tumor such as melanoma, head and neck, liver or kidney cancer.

For the CDR3, the DNA is TGTGCCAGCAGTTTACTAGTCCATTACGAGCAGTACTTC. Translated, it gives CASSLLVHYEQYF. The genes are TRBV28 and TRBJ2-7; unclear D gene. Germline lookup yields CDR1 MDHEN and CDR2 SYDVKM. The CDR3 loop spans 13 amino acids. Trimming removed 2 bases from V and 4 bases from J, with 9 bases in between.